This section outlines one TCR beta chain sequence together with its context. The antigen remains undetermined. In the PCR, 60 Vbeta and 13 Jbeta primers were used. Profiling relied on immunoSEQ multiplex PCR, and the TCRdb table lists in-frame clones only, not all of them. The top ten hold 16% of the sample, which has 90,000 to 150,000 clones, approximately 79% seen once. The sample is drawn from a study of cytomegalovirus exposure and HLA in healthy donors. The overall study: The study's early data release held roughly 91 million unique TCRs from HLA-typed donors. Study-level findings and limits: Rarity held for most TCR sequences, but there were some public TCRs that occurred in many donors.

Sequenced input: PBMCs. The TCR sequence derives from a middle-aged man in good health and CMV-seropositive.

CDR3: CASSSYRGRSEKLFF. The CDR3, as DNA: TGTGCCAGCAGTTCTTACAGGGGGCGAAGTGAAAAACTGTTTTTT. The chain uses TRBV6-5 and TRBJ1-4; 9 bases are a match to TRBD1. Germline V gene data show CDR1 as MNHEY and CDR2 as SVGAGI. V lost 4 bases to trimming and J lost 7 bases; unmatched junction nucleotides: 7. CDR3 length equals 15 residues.